This T cell receptor (beta chain) was identified in a study of blood T cell repertoires in COVID-19. Across the study: The United States, Italy and Spain provided the acute and convalescent COVID-19 samples. PBMCs, B-cell-depleted T cells, or T cells were the source of the cDNA or gDNA that made up the material.

Those enrolled in Seattle joined during active infection and were followed longitudinally afterward. Repertoires were generated with immunoSEQ multiplex PCR, while TCRdb's copy carries only in-frame clones and drops some. This sample has under 450,000 clones, with about 87% found just once. Germline trimming cut 5 bases from V and 3 bases from J; bases unmatched to any gene: 6. Per the germline V gene, CDR1 is LNHNV and CDR2 is YYDKDF (reference sequence). The CDR3 has 15 amino acids. The TCR comes from a woman aged 50 to 65 with COVID-19, enrolled during active disease. The V call is TRBV15, the J call TRBJ2-3, with 9 bases lining up with TRBD1. The sequenced sample consisted of peripheral blood. The CDR3 nucleotides are TGTGCCACCAGCGGACAGGGGAGGTTGACAGATACGCAGTATTTT. Protein sequence: CATSGQGRLTDTQYF.